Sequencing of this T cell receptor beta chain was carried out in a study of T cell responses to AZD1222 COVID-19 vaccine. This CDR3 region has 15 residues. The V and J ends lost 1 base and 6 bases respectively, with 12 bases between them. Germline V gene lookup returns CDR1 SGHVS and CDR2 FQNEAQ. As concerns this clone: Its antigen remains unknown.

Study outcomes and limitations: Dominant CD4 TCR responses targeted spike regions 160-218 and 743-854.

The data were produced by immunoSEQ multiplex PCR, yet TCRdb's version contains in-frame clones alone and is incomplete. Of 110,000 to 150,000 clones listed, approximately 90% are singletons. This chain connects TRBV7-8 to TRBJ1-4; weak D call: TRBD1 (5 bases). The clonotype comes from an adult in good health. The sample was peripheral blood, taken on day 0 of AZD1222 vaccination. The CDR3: CASSLGRRVDEKLFF. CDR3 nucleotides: TGTGCCAGCAGCTTAGGGCGCAGGGTTGATGAAAAACTGTTTTTT.